This TCR beta chain was found in a study of radiotherapy plus CTLA-4 blockade in lung cancer. Study as a whole: Objective responses were documented in approximately 18% of patients, with disease control in about 29%.

The CDR3 contains 16 residues. V shed 3 bases and J shed 1 base, with 13 bases lying between them. CDR1 and CDR2 (germline): LNHDA, SQIVND (reference sequence). With regard to this clone: Its antigen is currently unknown.

Chemo-refractory metastatic non-small-cell lung cancer patients underwent focal radiation alongside CTLA-4 blockade with ipilimumab. Study results and limitations: Peripheral blood showed expansion of tumor-derived TCR clones after radiotherapy and ipilimumab. Best predicting response, reportedly, were early blood T cell clone dynamics, with interferon-beta.

The repertoire was sequenced with immunoSEQ multiplex PCR; TCRdb's copy has only in-frame clones and lacks some. The table records 30,000 to 40,000 clones, under 85% of them present only once. The source of this sequence is a human donor with non-small cell lung cancer whose response to radiotherapy plus ipilimumab could not be evaluated. Material: peripheral blood, obtained from a patient treated with radiotherapy plus ipilimumab. V gene TRBV19 combines with J gene TRBJ1-5, with D possibly matching TRBD1 (5 bases). In DNA form, the CDR3 reads TGTGCCAGTAGTATCTCCAGGGATTTGAGCAATCAGCCCCAGCATTTT. Translated, it gives CASSISRDLSNQPQHF.